This T cell receptor (beta chain) was obtained from a study of naive and memory T cell subsets. Study-wide findings and caveats: Gini index rose across naive, CM, EM and EMRA in CD4 and CD8. Over 85% of naive TCR sequences appeared only once after error correction, unlike memory subsets.

V was cut by 5 bases and J by 6 bases, with 17 bases left in between. The CDR3 spans 13 residues. Per germline, CDR1 GTSNPN and CDR2 SVGIG (reference sequence). This clonotype appeared many times. Its antigen is not known. Two oligonucleotides, mixed equimolar, formed the beta constant-region primer covering TRBC1 and TRBC2. The cDNA 3' end received a ligated single-stranded oligonucleotide carrying the SP2 primer and a 12-nucleotide UMI. TCRdb reprocessed the UMI-ligation and nested PCR reads with MiXCR, giving one entry per CDR3 protein. The data show about 90,000 distinct CDR3 sequences, with around 7% seen just once and 1.5% to 2% held by the top ten.

What was sequenced was central memory CD4+ T cells from blood. J is TRBJ2-7 and V is TRBV30, with D possibly called TRBD1 or TRBD2 (7 bases each). The source is a human donor in good health. For the CDR3, the DNA is TGTGCCTGGGACAGGGAGGGAAACGGCGAGCAGTACTTC. Translating it yields CAWDREGNGEQYF.